This T cell receptor (beta chain) was found in a study of radiation and T cells in renal cell carcinoma. The germline V gene encodes CDR1 SNHLY and CDR2 FYNNEI. The CDR3 totals 12 residues. V lost 8 bases and J 3 bases, leaving 10 bases between the germline ends. Only in-frame clones appear in the TCRdb table, and some are missing; sequencing was by immunoSEQ multiplex PCR. The sample yields approximately 120,000 clones, roughly 85% seen once. Noted time point: baseline pretreatment blood. The sample's treatment: 15 Gy SBRT to primary tumor, nephrectomy 4 weeks later. The tumor was a clear cell renal cell carcinoma.

This clonotype originated in a woman in her sixties or seventies with renal cell carcinoma. Sequencing was performed on blood, taken from a patient whose treatment included radiotherapy and nephrectomy. The chain uses TRBV2 and TRBJ1-1, with D possibly being TRBD1 (5 bases). The CDR3 sequence: CASGAEDTEAFF. The CDR3 region has the DNA TGTGCCAGCGGGGCAGAGGACACTGAAGCTTTCTTT. Looking up the rest from reference TRBV2 and TRBJ1-1 gives the full variable domain: EPEVTQTPSHQVTQMGQEVILRCVPISNHLYFYWYRQILGQKVEFLVSFYNNEISEKSEIFDDQFSVERPDGSNFTLKIRSTKLEDSAMYFCASGAEDTEAFFGQGTRLTVV.